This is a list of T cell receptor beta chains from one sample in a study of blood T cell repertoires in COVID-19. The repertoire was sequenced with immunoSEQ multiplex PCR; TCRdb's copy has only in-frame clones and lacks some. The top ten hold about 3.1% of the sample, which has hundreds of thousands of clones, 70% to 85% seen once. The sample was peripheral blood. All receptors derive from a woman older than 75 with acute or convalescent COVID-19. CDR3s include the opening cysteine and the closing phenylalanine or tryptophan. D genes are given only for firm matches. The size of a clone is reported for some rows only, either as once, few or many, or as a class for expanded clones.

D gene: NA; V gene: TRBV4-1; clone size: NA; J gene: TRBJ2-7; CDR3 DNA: TGCGCCAGCAGCCAAGAGGCTAGGGGGACGGGGGAGCAGTACTTC; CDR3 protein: CASSQEARGTGEQYF
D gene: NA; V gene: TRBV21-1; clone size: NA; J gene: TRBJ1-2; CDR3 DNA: TGTGCCAGACGACGACCGGGAGACCCAAACTATGGCTACACCTTC; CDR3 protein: CARRRPGDPNYGYTF
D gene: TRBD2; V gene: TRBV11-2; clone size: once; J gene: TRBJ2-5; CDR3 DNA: TGTGCCAGCAGCTTCCTAGGGGGACTAGCGGGAGGAGAGACCCAGTACTTC; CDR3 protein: CASSFLGGLAGGETQYF
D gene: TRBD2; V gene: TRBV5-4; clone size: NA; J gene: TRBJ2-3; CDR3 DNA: TGTGCCAGCAGTTCACGAACTAGCGGGAGTACGGATACGCAGTATTTT; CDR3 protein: CASSSRTSGSTDTQYF
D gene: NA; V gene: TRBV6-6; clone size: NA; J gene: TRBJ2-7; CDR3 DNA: TGTGCCAGCAGTTACGGTCAGGGCTACTACGAGCAGTACTTC; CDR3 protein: CASSYGQGYYEQYF
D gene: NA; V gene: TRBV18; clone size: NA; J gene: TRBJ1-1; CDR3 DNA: TGTGCCAGCTCCACCGAGGGGAGGGCTAACACTGAAGCTTTCTTT; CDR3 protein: CASSTEGRANTEAFF
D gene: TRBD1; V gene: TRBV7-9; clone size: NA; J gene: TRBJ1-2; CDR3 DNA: TGTGCCAGCAGCCCCGGGACAGGGGGCGGCTATGGCTACACCTTC; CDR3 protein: CASSPGTGGGYGYTF
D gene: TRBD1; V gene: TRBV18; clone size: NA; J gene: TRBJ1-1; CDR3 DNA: TGTGCCAGCTCACCAGTGACAGGGATGAACACTGAAGCTTTCTTT; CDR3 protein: CASSPVTGMNTEAFF
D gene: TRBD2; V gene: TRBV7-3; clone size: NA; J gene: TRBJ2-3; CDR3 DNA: TGTGCCAGCAGCTTAAGTCGTAGCGGGGTCCCAGATACGCAGTATTTT; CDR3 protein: CASSLSRSGVPDTQYF
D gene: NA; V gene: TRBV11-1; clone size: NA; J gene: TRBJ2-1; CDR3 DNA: TGTGCCAGCAGCCGCGACAGTGCCGTCAATGAGCAGTTCTTC; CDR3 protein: CASSRDSAVNEQFF
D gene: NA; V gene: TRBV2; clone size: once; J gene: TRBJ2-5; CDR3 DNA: TGTGCCAGCAGCTTCCGAGGAGAGACCCAGTACTTC; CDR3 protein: CASSFRGETQYF
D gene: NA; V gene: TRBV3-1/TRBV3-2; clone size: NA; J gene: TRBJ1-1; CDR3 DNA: TGTGCCAGCAGCCAAGGGGACACCACTGAAGCTTTCTTT; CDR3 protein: CASSQGDTTEAFF
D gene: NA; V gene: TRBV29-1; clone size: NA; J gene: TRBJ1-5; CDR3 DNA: TGCAGCGTTCTTACAGGATATAGCAATCAGCCCCAGCATTTT; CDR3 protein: CSVLTGYSNQPQHF
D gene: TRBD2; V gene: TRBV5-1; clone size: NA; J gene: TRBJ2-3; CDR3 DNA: TGCGCCAGCAGCTCAAGGACTAGCGCAGATACGCAGTATTTT; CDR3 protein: CASSSRTSADTQYF
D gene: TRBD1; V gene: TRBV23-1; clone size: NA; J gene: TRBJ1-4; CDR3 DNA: TGCGCCAGCAGTCAATGGCACGACACGGGGACAGGGGGTCAGGGAACTAATGAAAAACTGTTTTTT; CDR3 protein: CASSQWHDTGTGGQGTNEKLFF
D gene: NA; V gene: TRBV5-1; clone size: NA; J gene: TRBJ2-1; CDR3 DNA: TGCGCCAGCAGCCCGGGGGAGGGGGACTACAATGAGCAGTTCTTC; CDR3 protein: CASSPGEGDYNEQFF
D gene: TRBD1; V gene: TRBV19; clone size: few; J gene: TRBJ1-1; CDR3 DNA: TGTGCCAGCGCGACAGGGGGCCCCTCTGAAGCTTTCTTT; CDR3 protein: CASATGGPSEAFF
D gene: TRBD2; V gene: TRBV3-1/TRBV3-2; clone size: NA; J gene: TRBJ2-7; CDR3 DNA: TGTGCCAGCAGCCATTCCGGGACTAGCTTCCCGGAGCAGTACTTC; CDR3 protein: CASSHSGTSFPEQYF
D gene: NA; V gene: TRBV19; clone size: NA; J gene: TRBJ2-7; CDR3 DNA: TGTGCCAGTAGTCGGCTAGCGTTGGGCGAGTACGAGCAGTACTTC; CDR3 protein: CASSRLALGEYEQYF
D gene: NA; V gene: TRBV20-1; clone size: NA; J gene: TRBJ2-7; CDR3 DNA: TGCAGTGCTAGCCGGGACTACGAGCAGTACTTC; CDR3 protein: CSASRDYEQYF
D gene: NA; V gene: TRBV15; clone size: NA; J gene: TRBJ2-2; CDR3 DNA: TGTGCCACCAGCCCACATTCTGGGGGAGGCACCGGGGAGCTGTTTTTT; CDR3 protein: CATSPHSGGGTGELFF
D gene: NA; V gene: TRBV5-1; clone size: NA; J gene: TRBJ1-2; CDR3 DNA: TGCGCCAGCAGCGCCCAGAAGGGGGATAACTATGGCTACACCTTC; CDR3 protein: CASSAQKGDNYGYTF
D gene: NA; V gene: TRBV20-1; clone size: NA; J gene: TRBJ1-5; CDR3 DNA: TGCAGTGCTGGTGGGCAGGGCCAGCCCCAGCATTTT; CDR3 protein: CSAGGQGQPQHF
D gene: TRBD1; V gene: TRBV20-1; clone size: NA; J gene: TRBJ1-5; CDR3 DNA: TGCAGTGCGAGTGACAGGGGCAATCAGCCCCAGCATTTT; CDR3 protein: CSASDRGNQPQHF
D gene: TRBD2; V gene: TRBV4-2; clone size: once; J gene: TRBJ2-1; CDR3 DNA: TGTGCCAGCAGCCAAGGGTTTAGACTAGCGGGAGGGCCTATCGATGAGCAGTTCTTC; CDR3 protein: CASSQGFRLAGGPIDEQFF
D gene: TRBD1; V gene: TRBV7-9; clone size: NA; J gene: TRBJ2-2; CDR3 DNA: TGTGCCAGCAGCCTCCCGGGACAGCCGACCGGGGAGCTGTTTTTT; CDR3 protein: CASSLPGQPTGELFF
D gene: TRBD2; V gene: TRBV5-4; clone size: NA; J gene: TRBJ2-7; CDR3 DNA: TGTGCCAGCAGCTTGGTGGCTAGCGGGGGCGAGCAGTACTTC; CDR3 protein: CASSLVASGGEQYF